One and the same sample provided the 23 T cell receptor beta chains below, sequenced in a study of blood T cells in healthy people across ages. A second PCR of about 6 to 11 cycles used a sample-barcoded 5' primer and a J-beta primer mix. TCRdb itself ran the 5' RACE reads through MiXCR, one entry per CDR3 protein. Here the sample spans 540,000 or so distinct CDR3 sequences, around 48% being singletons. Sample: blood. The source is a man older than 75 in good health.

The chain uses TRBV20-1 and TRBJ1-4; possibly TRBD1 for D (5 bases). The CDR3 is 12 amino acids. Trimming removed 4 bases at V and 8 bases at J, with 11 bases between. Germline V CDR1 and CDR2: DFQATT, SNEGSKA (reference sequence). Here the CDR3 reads CSAIRGDEKLFF. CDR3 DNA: TGCAGTGCTATCCGCGGGGACGAAAAACTGTTTTTT.

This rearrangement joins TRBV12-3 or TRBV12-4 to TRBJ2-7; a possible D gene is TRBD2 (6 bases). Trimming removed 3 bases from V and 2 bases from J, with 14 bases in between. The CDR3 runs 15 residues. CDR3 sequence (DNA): TGTGCCAGCAGTTTTGGGGGGATCCCCCCCTACGAGCAGTACTTC. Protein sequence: CASSFGGIPPYEQYF.

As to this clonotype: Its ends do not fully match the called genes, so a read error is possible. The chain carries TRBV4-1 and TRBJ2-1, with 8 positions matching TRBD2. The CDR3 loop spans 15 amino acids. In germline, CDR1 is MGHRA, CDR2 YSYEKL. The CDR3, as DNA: TGCGCCAACAGCCAACTAGTCGGGGGGGGGAATGAGCAGTTCTTC. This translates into CANSQLVGGGNEQFF.

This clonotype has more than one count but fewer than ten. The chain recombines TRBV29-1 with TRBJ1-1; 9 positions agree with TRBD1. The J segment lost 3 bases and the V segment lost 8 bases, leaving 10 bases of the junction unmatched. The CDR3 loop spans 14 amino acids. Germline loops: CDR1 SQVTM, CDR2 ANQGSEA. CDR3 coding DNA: TGCAGCTATGGGACAGGGATAAGGGACACTGAAGCTTTCTTT. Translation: CSYGTGIRDTEAFF.

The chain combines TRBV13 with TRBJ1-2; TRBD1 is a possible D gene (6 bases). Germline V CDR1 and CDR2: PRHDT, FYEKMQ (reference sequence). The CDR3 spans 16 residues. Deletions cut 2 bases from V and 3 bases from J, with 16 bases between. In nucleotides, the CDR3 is TGTGCCAGCAGCTTATTTCGGCGGGGGGCGGACTATGGCTACACCTTC. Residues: CASSLFRRGADYGYTF.

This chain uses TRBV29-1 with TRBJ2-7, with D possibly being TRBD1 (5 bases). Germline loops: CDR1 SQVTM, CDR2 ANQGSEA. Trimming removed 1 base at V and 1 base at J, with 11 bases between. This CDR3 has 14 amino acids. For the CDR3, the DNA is TGCAGCGTTGAAGTAGGTGACAGTTCCTACGAGCAGTACTTC. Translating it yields CSVEVGDSSYEQYF.

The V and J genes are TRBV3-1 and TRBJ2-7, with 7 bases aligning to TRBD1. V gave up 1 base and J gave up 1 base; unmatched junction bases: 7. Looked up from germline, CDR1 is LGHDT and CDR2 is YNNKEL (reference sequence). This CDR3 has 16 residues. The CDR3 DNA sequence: TGTGCCAGCAGCCAAGGTGGACAGGTGGGGTCCTACGAGCAGTACTTC. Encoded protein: CASSQGGQVGSYEQYF.

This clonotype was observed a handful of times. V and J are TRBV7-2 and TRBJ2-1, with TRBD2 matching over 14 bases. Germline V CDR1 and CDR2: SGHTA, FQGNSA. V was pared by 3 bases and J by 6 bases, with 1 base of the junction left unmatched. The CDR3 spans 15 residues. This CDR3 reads CASSFGTSGSNEQFF. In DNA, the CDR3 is TGTGCCAGCAGCTTTGGGACTAGCGGGAGCAATGAGCAGTTCTTC.

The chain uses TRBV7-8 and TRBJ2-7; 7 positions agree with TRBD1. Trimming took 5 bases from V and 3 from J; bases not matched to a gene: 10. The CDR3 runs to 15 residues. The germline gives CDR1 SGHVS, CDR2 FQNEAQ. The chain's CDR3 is CASSVRQGAGYEQYF. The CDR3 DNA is TGTGCCAGCAGCGTTCGACAGGGCGCTGGCTACGAGCAGTACTTC.

The CDR3 region has the DNA TGTGCCAGCAGCCCCCACCCAGGGGAGAACACTGAAGCTTTCTTT. It encodes CASSPHPGENTEAFF. This chain links TRBV9 with TRBJ1-1; D is perhaps TRBD1 (6 bases). The length of the CDR3 is 15 residues. V lost 4 bases and J 1 base, leaving 14 bases between the germline ends. Germline lookup yields CDR1 SGDLS and CDR2 YYNGEE.

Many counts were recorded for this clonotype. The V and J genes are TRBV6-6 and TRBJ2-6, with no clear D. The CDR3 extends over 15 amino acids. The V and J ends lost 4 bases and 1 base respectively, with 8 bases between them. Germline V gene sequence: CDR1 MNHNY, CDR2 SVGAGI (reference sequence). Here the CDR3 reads CASSSAESGANVLTF. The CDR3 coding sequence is TGTGCCAGCAGTTCCGCGGAGTCTGGGGCCAACGTCCTGACTTTC.

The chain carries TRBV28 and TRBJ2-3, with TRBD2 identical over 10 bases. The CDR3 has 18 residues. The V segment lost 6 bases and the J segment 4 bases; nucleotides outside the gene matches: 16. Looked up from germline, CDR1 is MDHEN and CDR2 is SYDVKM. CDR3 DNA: TGTGCCAGCAGCCTAGGGGCTAGCGGGAGTAGGTTTGCAGATACGCAGTATTTT. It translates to CASSLGASGSRFADTQYF.

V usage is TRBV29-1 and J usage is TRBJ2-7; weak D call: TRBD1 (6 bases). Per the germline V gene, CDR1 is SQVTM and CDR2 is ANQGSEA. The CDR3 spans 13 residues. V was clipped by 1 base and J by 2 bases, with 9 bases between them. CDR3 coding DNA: TGCAGCGTTGAAGGTACAGGGACCTACGAGCAGTACTTC. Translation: CSVEGTGTYEQYF.

CDR3: CASSQVAGAKNIQYF. In nucleotides, the CDR3 is TGCGCCAGCAGCCAGGTAGCGGGAGCTAAAAACATTCAGTACTTC. This chain links TRBV4-3 with TRBJ2-4; the match to TRBD2 covers 9 bases. J lost 4 bases, V lost 3 bases, and 4 bases had no gene match. There are 15 residues in the CDR3. The germline V gene encodes CDR1 LGHNA and CDR2 YSLEER.

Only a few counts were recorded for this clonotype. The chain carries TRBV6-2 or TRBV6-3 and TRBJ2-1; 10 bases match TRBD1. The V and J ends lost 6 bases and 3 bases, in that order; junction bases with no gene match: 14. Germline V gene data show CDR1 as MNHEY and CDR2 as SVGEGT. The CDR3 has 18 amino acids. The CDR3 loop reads CASRSNYADRGHYNEQFF. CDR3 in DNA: TGTGCCAGCAGATCAAACTACGCTGACAGGGGGCACTACAATGAGCAGTTCTTC.

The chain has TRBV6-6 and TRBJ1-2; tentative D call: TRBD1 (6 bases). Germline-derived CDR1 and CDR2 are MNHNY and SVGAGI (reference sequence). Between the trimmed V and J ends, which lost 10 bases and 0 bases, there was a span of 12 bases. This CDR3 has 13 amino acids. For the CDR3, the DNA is TGTGCCATCGGACAGACAACTAACTATGGCTACACCTTC. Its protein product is CAIGQTTNYGYTF.

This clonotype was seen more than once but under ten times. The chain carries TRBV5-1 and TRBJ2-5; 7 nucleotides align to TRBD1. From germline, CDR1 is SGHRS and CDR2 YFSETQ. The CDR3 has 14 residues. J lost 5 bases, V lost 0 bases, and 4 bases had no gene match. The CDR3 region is CASSLEQGWETQYF. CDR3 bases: TGCGCCAGCAGCTTGGAACAGGGGTGGGAGACCCAGTACTTC.

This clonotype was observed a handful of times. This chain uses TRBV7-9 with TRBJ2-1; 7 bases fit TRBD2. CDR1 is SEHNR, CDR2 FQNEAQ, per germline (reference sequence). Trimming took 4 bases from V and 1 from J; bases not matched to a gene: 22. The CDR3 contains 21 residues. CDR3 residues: CASSWSAAGAFRGVSYNEQFF. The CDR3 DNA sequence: TGTGCCAGCAGCTGGTCTGCGGCGGGAGCATTTCGCGGGGTATCCTACAATGAGCAGTTCTTC.

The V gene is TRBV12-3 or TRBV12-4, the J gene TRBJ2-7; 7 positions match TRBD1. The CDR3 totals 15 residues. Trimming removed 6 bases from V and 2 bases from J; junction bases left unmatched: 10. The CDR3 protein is CASSRQGTWTYEQYF. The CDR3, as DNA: TGTGCCAGCAGCCGACAGGGTACTTGGACCTACGAGCAGTACTTC.

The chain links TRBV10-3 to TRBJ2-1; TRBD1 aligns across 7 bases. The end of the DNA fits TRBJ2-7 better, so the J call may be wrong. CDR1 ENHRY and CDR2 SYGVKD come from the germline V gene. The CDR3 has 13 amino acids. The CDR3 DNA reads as TGTGCCACCGAAGGGGGCTCCTACAATGAGCAGTACTTC. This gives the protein CATEGGSYNEQYF.

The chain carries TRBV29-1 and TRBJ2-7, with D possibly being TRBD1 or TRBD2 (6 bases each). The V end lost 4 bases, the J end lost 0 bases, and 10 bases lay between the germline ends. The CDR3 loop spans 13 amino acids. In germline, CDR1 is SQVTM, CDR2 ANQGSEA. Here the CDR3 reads CSVGRDNSYEQYF. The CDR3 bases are TGCAGCGTTGGGCGGGACAACTCCTACGAGCAGTACTTC.

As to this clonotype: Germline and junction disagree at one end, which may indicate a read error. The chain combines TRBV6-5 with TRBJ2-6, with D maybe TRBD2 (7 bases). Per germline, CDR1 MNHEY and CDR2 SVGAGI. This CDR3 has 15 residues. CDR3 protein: CASRRYDGGANVMTF. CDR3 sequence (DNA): TGTGCCAGCCGAAGGTACGATGGGGGGGCCAACGTCATGACTTTC.

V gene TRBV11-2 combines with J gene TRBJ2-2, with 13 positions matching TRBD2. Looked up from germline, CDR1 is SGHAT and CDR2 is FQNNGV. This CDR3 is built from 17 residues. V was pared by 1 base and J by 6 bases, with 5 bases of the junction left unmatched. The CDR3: CASSLAQLAGGSGELFF. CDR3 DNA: TGTGCCAGCAGCTTAGCCCAACTAGCGGGAGGGTCCGGGGAGCTGTTTTTT.